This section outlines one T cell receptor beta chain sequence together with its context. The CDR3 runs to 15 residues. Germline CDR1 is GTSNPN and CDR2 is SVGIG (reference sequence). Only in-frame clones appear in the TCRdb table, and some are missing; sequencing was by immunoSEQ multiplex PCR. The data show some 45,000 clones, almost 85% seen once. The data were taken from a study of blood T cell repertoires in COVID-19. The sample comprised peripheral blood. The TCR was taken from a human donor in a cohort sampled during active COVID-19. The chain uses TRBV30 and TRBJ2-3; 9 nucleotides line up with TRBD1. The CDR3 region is CAGDTGTGITDTQYF. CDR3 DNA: TGTGCGGGGGATACCGGGACAGGGATCACAGATACGCAGTATTTT.